This TCR beta chain is from a study of blood T cell repertoires in COVID-19. Study overall: The samples span acute and convalescent COVID-19 from the United States, Italy and Spain. T cells, B-cell-depleted T cells, or PBMCs supplied cDNA or gDNA.

In the authors' methods: How many nucleated cells were present was estimated from reference gene primer amplification. The repertoire was sequenced with immunoSEQ multiplex PCR; TCRdb's copy has only in-frame clones and lacks some. The DNA gave D and trimming, while V, J and clone size come from that table. The table records over 60,000 clones, about 81% of them present only once. This clone was observed a few times. The length of the CDR3 is 14 residues. With 1 base removed from V and 4 bases from J, the gap between germline ends came to 9 bases. Germline assignment: CDR1 KGHDR and CDR2 SFDVKD. The sequence was obtained from a human donor in a cohort sampled during active COVID-19. Sequencing was performed on peripheral blood. This chain links TRBV24-1 with TRBJ2-5; D uncertain. The CDR3 loop is CATSDFKSGETQYF. CDR3 sequence (DNA): TGTGCCACCAGTGATTTTAAGAGTGGAGAGACCCAGTACTTC.